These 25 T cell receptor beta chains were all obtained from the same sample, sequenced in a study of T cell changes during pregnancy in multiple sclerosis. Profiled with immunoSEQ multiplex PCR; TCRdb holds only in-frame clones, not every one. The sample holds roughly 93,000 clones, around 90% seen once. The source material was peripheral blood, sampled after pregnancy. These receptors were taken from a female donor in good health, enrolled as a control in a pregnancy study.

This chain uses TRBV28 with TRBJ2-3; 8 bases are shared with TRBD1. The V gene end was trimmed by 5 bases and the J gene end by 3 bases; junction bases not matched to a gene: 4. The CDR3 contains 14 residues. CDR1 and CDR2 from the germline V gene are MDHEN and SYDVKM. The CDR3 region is CASSIQGVTDTQYF. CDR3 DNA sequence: TGTGCCAGCAGTATACAGGGGGTGACAGATACGCAGTATTTT.

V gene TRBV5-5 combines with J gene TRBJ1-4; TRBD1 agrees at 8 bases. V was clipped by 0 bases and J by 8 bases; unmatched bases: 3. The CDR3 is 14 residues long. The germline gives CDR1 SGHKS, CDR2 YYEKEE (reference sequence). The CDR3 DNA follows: TGTGCCAGCAGCTTGGGGACAGGGAACGAAAAACTGTTTTTT. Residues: CASSLGTGNEKLFF.

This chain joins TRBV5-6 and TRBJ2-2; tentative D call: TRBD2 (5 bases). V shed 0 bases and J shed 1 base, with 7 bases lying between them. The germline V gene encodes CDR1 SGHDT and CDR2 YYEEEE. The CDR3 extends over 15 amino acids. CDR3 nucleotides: TGTGCCAGCAGCTTGGGACTACTGAACACCGGGGAGCTGTTTTTT. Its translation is CASSLGLLNTGELFF. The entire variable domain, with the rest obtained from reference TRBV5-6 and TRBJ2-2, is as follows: DAGVTQSPTHLIKTRGQQVTLRCSPKSGHDTVSWYQQALGQGPQFIFQYYEEEERQRGNFPDRFSGHQFPNYSSELNVNALLLGDSALYLCASSLGLLNTGELFFGEGSRLTVL.

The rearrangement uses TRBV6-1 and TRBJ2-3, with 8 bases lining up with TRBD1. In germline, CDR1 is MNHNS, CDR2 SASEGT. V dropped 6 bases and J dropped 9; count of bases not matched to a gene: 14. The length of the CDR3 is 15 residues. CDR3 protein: CASRGQVPAERTQYF. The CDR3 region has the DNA TGTGCCAGCAGGGGACAGGTGCCAGCTGAGCGAACGCAGTATTTT.

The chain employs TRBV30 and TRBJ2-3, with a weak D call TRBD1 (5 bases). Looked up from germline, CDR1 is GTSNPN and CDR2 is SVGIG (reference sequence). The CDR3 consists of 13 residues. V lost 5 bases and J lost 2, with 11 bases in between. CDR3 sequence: CAWGSGITDTQYF. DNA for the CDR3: TGTGCCTGGGGGTCAGGGATCACAGATACGCAGTATTTT.

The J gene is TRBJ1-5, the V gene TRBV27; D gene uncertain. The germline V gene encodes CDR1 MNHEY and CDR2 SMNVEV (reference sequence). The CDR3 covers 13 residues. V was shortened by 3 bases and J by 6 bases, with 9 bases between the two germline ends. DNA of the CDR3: TGTGCCAGCAGTTTGGCTCTCCGTCAGCCCCAGCATTTT. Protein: CASSLALRQPQHF.

This CDR3 reads CASSQVNSPYGYTF. DNA for the CDR3: TGTGCCAGCAGCCAAGTAAACAGCCCCTATGGCTACACCTTC. The chain joins TRBV14 to TRBJ1-2; no firm D call. Germline lookup yields CDR1 SGHDN and CDR2 FVKESK. Trimming took off 1 base at V and 4 bases at J, with 10 bases between the two ends. The CDR3 runs 14 residues.

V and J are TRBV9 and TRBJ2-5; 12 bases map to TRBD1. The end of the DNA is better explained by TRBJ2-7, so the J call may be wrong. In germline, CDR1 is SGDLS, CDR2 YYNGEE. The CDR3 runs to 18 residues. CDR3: CASSVGGTGGANAYEQYF. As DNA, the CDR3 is TGTGCCAGCAGCGTAGGAGGGACAGGGGGCGCAAACGCCTACGAGCAGTACTTC.

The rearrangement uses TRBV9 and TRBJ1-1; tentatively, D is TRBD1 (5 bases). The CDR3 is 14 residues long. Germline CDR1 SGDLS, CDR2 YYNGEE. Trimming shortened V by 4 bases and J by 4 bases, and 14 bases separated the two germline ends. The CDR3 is CASSLRVVSTEAFF. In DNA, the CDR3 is TGTGCCAGCAGCCTCAGGGTAGTGAGCACTGAAGCTTTCTTT. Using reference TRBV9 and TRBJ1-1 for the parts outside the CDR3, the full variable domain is DSGVTQTPKHLITATGQRVTLRCSPRSGDLSVYWYQQSLDQGLQFLIQYYNGEERAKGNILERFSAQQFPDLHSELNLSSLELGDSALYFCASSLRVVSTEAFFGQGTRLTVV.

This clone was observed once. The CDR3, as DNA: TGCGCCAGCAGTGATCCTAGAGGGCTTTACAATGAGCAGTTCTTC. Translated: CASSDPRGLYNEQFF. This rearrangement joins TRBV10-2 to TRBJ2-1, with D perhaps TRBD2 (5 bases). The CDR3 runs 15 residues. The V and J ends lost 3 bases and 4 bases respectively, with 13 bases between them. CDR1 is WSHSY and CDR2 is SAAADI in the germline V gene.

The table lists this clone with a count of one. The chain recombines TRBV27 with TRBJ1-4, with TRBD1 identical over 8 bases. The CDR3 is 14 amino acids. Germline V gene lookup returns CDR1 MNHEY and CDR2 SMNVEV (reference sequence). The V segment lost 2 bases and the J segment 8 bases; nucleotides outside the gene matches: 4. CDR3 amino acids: CASSLQGANEKLFF. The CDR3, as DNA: TGTGCCAGCAGTTTACAGGGGGCGAACGAAAAACTGTTTTTT.

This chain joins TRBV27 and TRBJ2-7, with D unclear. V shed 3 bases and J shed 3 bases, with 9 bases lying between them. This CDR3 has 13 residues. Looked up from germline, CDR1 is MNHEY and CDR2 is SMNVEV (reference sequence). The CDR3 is CASSFPGNYEQYF. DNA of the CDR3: TGTGCCAGCAGTTTCCCCGGTAACTACGAGCAGTACTTC.

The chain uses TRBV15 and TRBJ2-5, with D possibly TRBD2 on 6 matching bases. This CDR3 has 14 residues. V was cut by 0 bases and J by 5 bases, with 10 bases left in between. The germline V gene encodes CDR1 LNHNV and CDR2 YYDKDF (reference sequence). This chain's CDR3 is CATSRDRGSETQYF. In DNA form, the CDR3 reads TGTGCCACCAGCAGAGATCGGGGGTCTGAGACCCAGTACTTC. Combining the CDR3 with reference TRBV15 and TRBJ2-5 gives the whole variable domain DAMVIQNPRYQVTQFGKPVTLSCSQTLNHNVMYWYQQKSSQAPKLLFHYYDKDFNNEADTPDNFQSRRPNTSFCFLDIRSPGLGDTAMYLCATSRDRGSETQYFGPGTRLLVL.

The CDR3 sequence: CASSKRTSAVVKNYEQYF. The CDR3 nucleotides are TGTGCCAGCAGCAAACGGACTAGCGCCGTCGTAAAAAATTACGAGCAGTACTTC. The gene calls are TRBV27 and TRBJ2-7, with TRBD2 matching over 9 bases. V dropped 6 bases and J dropped 4; count of bases not matched to a gene: 19. Germline CDR1 MNHEY, CDR2 SMNVEV (reference sequence). This CDR3 contains 18 residues.

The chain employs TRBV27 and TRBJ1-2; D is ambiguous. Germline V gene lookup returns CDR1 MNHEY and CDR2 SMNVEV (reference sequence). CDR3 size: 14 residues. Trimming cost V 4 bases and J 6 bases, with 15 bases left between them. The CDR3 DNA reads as TGTGCCAGCAGTTCTACGAGAGGGATGAATGGCTACACCTTC. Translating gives CASSSTRGMNGYTF.

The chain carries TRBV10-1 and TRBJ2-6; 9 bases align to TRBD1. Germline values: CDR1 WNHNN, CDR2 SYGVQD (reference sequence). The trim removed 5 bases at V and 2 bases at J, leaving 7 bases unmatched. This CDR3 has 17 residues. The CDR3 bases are TGCGCCAGCAGTCAGGACAGGGGCCATACTGGGGCCAACGTCCTGACTTTC. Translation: CASSQDRGHTGANVLTF.

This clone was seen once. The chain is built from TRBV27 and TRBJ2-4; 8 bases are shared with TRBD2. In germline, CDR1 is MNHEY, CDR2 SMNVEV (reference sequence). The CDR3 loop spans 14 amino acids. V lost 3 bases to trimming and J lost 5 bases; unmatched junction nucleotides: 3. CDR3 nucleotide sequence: TGTGCCAGCAGTTTCGGGAGGGGCCAAAACATTCAGTACTTC. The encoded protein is CASSFGRGQNIQYF.

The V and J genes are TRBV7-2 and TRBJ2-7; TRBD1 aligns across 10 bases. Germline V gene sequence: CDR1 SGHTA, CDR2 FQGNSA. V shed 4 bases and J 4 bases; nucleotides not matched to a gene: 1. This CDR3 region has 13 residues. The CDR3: CASSSDRGYEQYF. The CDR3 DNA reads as TGTGCCAGCAGCTCGGACAGGGGGTACGAGCAGTACTTC. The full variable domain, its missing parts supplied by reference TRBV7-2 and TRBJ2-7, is GAGVSQSPSNKVTEKGKDVELRCDPISGHTALYWYRQSLGQGLEFLIYFQGNSAPDKSGLPSDRFSAERTGGSVSTLTIQRTQQEDSAVYLCASSSDRGYEQYFGPGTRLTVT.

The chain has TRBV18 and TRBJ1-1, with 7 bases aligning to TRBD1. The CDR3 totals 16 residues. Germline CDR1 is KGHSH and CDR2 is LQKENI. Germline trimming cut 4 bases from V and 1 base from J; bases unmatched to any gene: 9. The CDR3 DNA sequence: TGTGCCAGCTCACAGCAGACAGGGCGCCCGAACACTGAAGCTTTCTTT. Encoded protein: CASSQQTGRPNTEAFF.

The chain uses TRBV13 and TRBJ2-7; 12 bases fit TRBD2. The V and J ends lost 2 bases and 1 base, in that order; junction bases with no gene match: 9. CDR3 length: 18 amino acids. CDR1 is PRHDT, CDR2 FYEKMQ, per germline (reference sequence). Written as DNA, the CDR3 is TGTGCCAGCAGCTTAAGGAAACTAGCGGGGGGAAGATCCTACGAGCAGTACTTC. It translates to CASSLRKLAGGRSYEQYF.

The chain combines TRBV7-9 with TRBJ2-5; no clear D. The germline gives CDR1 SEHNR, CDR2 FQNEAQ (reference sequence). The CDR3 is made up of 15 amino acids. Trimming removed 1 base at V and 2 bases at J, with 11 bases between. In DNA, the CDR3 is TGTGCCAGCAGCTTAGATCGCGGCCCACAAGAGACCCAGTACTTC. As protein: CASSLDRGPQETQYF. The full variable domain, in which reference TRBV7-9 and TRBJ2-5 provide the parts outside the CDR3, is DTGVSQNPRHKITKRGQNVTFRCDPISEHNRLYWYRQTLGQGPEFLTYFQNEAQLEKSRLLSDRFSAERPKGSFSTLEIQRTEQGDSAMYLCASSLDRGPQETQYFGPGTRLLVL.

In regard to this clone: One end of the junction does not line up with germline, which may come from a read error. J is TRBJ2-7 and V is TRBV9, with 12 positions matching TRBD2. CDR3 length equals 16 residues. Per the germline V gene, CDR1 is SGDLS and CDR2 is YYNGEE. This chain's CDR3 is CASSVGLAGVSHEQYF. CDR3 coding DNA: TGTGCCAGCAGCGTAGGACTAGCGGGAGTCTCCCACGAGCAGTACTTC.

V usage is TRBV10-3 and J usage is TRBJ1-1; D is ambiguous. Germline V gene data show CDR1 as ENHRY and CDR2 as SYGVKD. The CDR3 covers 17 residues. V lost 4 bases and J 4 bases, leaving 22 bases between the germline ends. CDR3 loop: CAISGPETRGMGTEAFF. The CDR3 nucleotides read TGTGCCATCAGTGGACCCGAGACCCGGGGAATGGGCACTGAAGCTTTCTTT.

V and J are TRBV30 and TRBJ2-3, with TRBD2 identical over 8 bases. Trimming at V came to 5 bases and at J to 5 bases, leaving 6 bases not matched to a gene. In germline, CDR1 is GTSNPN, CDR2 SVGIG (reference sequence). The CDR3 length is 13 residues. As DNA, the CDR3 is TGTGCCTGGGCCGGGGGGGCCGTAGATACGCAGTATTTT. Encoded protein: CAWAGGAVDTQYF. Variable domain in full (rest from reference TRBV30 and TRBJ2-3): SQTIHQWPATLVQPVGSPLSLECTVEGTSNPNLYWYRQAAGRGLQLLFYSVGIGQISSEVPQNLSASRPQDRQFILSSKKLLLSDSGFYLCAWAGGAVDTQYFGPGTRLTVL.

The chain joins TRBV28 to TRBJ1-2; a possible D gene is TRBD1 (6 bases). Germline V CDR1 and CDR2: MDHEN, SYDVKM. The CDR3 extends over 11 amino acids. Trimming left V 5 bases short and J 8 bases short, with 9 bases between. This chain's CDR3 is CASSTGQGYTF. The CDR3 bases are TGTGCCAGCAGTACAGGGCAGGGCTACACCTTC.